This T cell receptor (beta chain) originates from a study of control samples from healthy donors and cancer patients. Assay: immunoSEQ multiplex PCR; the TCRdb copy retains only in-frame clones and omits some. This table holds more than 60,000 clones, around 91% found once. Germline V CDR1 and CDR2: GTSNPN, SVGIG (reference sequence). The CDR3 length is 13 residues. V was cut by 3 bases and J by 5 bases, with 13 bases left in between. The source of this sequence is a man in his 60s with colorectal cancer. Specimen: PBMCs. V and J are TRBV30 and TRBJ1-2; the D is unclear. CDR3 bases: TGTGCCTGGAGCCGAGATTTCGATTATGGCTACACCTTC. This encodes CAWSRDFDYGYTF.